The T cell receptor beta chain under discussion was sequenced for a study of post-analysis software for immune sequencing data. At the level of the study: Disease courses included relapsing-remitting, secondary progressive and progressive-relapsing multiple sclerosis.

Overall study findings and caveats: Those with multiple sclerosis, the patient group, showed significantly lower normalized Chao1 diversity than controls. Patients showed TRBV5-6, TRBV5-1 and TRBV20-1 among roughly 5 TRBV segments more frequent than in controls.

TCR beta cDNA libraries included unique molecular identifiers. Around 500,000 cDNA molecules were obtained per 1 to 10 million input T cells. TCRdb reprocessed the PCR reads via MiXCR and lists one record per CDR3 protein. The sample includes approximately 570,000 distinct CDR3 sequences, about 40% seen only once; the top ten take about 1.5%. This CDR3 is 15 amino acids long. In germline, CDR1 is ENHRY, CDR2 SYGVKD. This clonotype appeared a few times. Antigen unknown. The rearrangement joins TRBV10-3 to TRBJ2-4; 13 positions agree with TRBD2. The J call may be incorrect, as the DNA end agrees better with TRBJ2-7. Material: blood. This TCR came from a girl aged 10-17 years with multiple sclerosis. CDR3 sequence reads: CAIRELAGGDYEQYF. In DNA, the CDR3 is TGTGCCATCAGGGAACTAGCGGGAGGGGACTACGAGCAGTACTTC.